The clone carrying this T cell receptor beta chain has a count of ten or more. The antigen remains undetermined. TCRdb called the PCR reads again in MiXCR, with one record for every CDR3 protein. In the table there are under 350,000 distinct CDR3 sequences, under 25% of which are singletons. The sample belongs to a study of molecular identifiers for immune sequencing clone quantification. It was from approximately 22,000 to 940,000 sorted cells, with 10%, 30% or 50% RNA, that naive CD8 libraries came. The study, taken as a whole, reports: Jurkat TCR RNA from one cell was spiked into approximately 1 million naive cells, and it was reportedly detectable there.

The sequenced sample consisted of naive CD8+ T cells from blood, with Jurkat cell RNA spiked in. Subset noted: FACS-sorted CD8+CD4-CCR7+CD45RA+ naive T cells. The sequence derives from a human donor in good health. Some libraries in this study had Jurkat cell RNA spiked in.

The CDR3 sequence is CASSLQYGANTEAFF. The CDR3 coding sequence is TGTGCCAGCAGTTTACAGTACGGGGCGAACACTGAAGCTTTCTTT. The chain couples TRBV28 to TRBJ1-1; a weak D match, TRBD1 (5 bases). V lost 2 bases and J 1 base, leaving 11 bases between the germline ends. Germline values: CDR1 MDHEN, CDR2 SYDVKM. The length of the CDR3 is 15 residues.